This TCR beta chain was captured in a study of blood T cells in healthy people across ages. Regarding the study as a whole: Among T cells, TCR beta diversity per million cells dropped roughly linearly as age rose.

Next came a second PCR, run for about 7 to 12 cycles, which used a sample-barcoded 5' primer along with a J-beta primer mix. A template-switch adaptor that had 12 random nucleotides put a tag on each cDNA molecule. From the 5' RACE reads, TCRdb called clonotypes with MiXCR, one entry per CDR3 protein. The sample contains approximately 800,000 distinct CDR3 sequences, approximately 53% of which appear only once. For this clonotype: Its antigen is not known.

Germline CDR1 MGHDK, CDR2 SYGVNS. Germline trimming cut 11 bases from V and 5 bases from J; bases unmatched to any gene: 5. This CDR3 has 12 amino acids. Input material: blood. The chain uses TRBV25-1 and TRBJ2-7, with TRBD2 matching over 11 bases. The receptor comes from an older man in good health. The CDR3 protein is CAAASGRNEQYF. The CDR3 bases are TGTGCCGCGGCTAGCGGGAGGAACGAGCAGTACTTC.